The T cell receptor (beta chain) under discussion was sequenced for a study of human T cells and chemical hapten exposure. As for the study in general: Alopecia areata, totalis or universalis affected patients, mainly female.

This clonotype has just a few counts. The CDR3 consists of 14 residues. Germline V gives CDR1 MNHEY, CDR2 SVGAGI. The germline V and J ends were trimmed by 6 bases and 2 bases, with 12 bases remaining between them. TCRdb recomputed calls from the RACE reads with MiXCR, one row per CDR3 protein. The sample shows a few hundred thousand distinct CDR3 sequences, 7.5% to 10% of them seen only once. As to time point: pre-sensitization, week 0. Treatment described: therapeutic diphenylcyclopropenone sensitization with weekly scalp DPC. The specimen was whole blood, collected in connection with sensitization to the hapten diphenylcyclopropenone (DPC). The TCR was taken from a woman aged 35 to 49 with alopecia areata. Some clones in this sample may be carry-over from other donors' samples. This chain links TRBV6-5 with TRBJ2-3, with D perhaps matching TRBD1 (5 bases). The CDR3 loop reads CASRDNSPTDTQYF. The CDR3 region has the DNA TGTGCCAGCAGGGACAACTCGCCCACAGATACGCAGTATTTT.